The sequence of this T cell receptor beta chain was determined in a study of blood T cells in healthy people across ages. For the second PCR, which ran for about 7 to 11 cycles, a sample-barcoded 5' primer and a J-beta primer mix were used. TCRdb recomputed calls from the 5' RACE reads with MiXCR, one row per CDR3 protein. The repertoire includes around 600,000 distinct CDR3 sequences, 45% to 55% of them detected once, and 20% to 25% sits in the top ten. After removal of 5 bases from V and 0 bases from J, the junction contained 7 bases not matched to a gene. Germline assignment: CDR1 SGHTA and CDR2 FQGTGA. CDR3 length: 16 amino acids.

Sequenced material: blood. The gene calls are TRBV7-3 and TRBJ2-1, with TRBD1 identical over 7 bases. The sequence was obtained from an elderly man in good health. Here the CDR3 DNA reads TGTGCCAGCAGCATAGCGACAGGGAGCTCCTACAATGAGCAGTTCTTC. It translates to CASSIATGSSYNEQFF. Using reference TRBV7-3 and TRBJ2-1 for the parts outside the CDR3, the full variable domain is GAGVSQTPSNKVTEKGKYVELRCDPISGHTALYWYRQSLGQGPEFLIYFQGTGAADDSGLPNDRFFAVRPEGSVSTLKIQRTERGDSAVYLCASSIATGSSYNEQFFGPGTRLTVL.